Here is one T cell receptor beta chain with its context. Its antigen remains unknown. Other DNA sequences of this sample code for an identical CDR3. This record comes from a study of shared clonotypes between healthy human individuals. Study-level results: What naive subsets generally showed was a larger estimated richness than memory subsets showed.

Between the trimmed V and J ends, which lost 0 bases and 4 bases, there was a span of 9 bases. This CDR3 comprises 14 residues. Germline V gene data show CDR1 as SGHRS and CDR2 as YFSETQ. The investigators split CD4+ cells into a CD45RA+ naive subset and a CD45RA-negative memory subset. Produced via immunoSEQ multiplex PCR; TCRdb's table is partial and in-frame only. The table lists around 2.5 million clones, more than 85% of them singletons. The clonotype was recovered from a man in his late teens or twenties in good health. Some clones in this sample may be carry-over from other donors' samples. This chain connects TRBV5-1 to TRBJ2-3; tentative D call: TRBD2 (6 bases). The sequencing input was naive CD4+ T cells from PBMCs. Described subset: CD45RA+ positively selected. The CDR3 DNA reads TGCGCCAGCAGCTTGGCGGGAGTCGCAGATACGCAGTATTTT. Translated, it gives CASSLAGVADTQYF.